Given below is one T cell receptor (beta chain) in context. Its specificity is unknown. It was with 60 Vbeta and 13 Jbeta primers that the PCR ran. Sequenced by immunoSEQ multiplex PCR; TCRdb stores in-frame clones only, minus some. The profile shows over 130,000 clones, 70% to 85% of them singletons. Healthy bone marrow donors made up the cohort. This record comes from a study of cytomegalovirus exposure and HLA in healthy donors. Study-wide context: Findings of an earlier analysis included 110 million or so unique TCR beta sequences from 180 million or so T cells.

Study conclusions and caveats: In vitro, a few CMV-associated chains proved specific for CMV antigens.

This receptor was taken from a male donor in good health and CMV-seronegative. Source material: PBMCs.

The DNA of the CDR3 is TGTGCCAGCAGTTACTTGGCAGGGGCCGGAGAGACCCAGTACTTC. It is translated as CASSYLAGAGETQYF. J is TRBJ2-5 and V is TRBV6-5; D might be TRBD1 (6 bases). Trimming removed 1 base from V and 4 bases from J, with 13 bases in between. Germline V gene data show CDR1 as MNHEY and CDR2 as SVGAGI. The CDR3 spans 15 residues.